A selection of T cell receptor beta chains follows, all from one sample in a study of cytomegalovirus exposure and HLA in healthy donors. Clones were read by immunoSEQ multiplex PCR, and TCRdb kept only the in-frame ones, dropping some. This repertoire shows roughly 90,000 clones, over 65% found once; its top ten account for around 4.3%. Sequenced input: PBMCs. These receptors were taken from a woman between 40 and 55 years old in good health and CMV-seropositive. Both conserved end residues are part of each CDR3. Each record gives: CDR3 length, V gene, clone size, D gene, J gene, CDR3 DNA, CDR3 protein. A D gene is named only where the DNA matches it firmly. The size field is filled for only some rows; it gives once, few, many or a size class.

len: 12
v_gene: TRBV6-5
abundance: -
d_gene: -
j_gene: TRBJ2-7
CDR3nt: TGTGCCAGCAGTCCGGGATCCTACGAGCAGTACTTC
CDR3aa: CASSPGSYEQYF

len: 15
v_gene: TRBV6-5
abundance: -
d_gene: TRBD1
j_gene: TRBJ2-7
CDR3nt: TGTGCCAGCAGTTCGCCGGGACAGGGGATCTACGAGCAGTACTTC
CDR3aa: CASSSPGQGIYEQYF

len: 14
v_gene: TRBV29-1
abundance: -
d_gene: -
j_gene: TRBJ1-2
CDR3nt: TGCAGCGTTGACCGAAACAGGGAAGGCTATGGCTACCCCTTC
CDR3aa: CSVDRNREGYGYPF

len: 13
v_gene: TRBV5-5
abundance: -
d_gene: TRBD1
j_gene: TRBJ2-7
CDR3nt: TGTGCCAGCAGCATGGACAGGGGGTACGAGCAGTACTTC
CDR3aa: CASSMDRGYEQYF

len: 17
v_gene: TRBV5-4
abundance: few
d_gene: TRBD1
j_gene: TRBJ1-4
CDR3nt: TGTGCCAGCAGCTTGGATCCCGGGACAGGGTGGGGTGAAAAACTGTTTTTT
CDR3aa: CASSLDPGTGWGEKLFF

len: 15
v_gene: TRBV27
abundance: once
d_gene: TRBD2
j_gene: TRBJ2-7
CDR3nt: TGTGCCAGCAGTTATGGGGCGGGAGGGACATACGAGCAGTACTTC
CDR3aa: CASSYGAGGTYEQYF

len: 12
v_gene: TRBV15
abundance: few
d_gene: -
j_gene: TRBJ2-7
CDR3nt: TGTGCCACCAGCTCCCGGACATCCGGGCAGTACTTC
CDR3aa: CATSSRTSGQYF

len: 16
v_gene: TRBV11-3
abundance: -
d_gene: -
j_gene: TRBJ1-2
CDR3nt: TGTGCCAGCATGAGGTTGACCGGGTATGGAAAGGATGGCTACACCTTC
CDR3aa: CASMRLTGYGKDGYTF

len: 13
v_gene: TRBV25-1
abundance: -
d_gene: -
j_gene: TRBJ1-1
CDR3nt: TGTGCCAGCAGTGAATCTTGGGGCGCTGAAGCTTTCTTT
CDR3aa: CASSESWGAEAFF

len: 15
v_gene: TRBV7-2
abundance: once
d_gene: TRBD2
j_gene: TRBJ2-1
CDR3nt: TGTGCCAGCAGCCCACGACTAGCGGTGGGCAATGAGCAGTTCTTC
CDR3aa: CASSPRLAVGNEQFF

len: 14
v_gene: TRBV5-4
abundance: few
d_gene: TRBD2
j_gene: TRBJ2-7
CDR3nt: TGTGCCAGCAGCTTGGAAGCGGGAGGCTACGAGCAGTACTTC
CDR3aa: CASSLEAGGYEQYF

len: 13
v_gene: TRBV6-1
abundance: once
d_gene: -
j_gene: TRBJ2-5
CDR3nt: TGTGCCAGCAGAGGGGGACGCGGGGAGACCCAGTACTTC
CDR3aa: CASRGGRGETQYF

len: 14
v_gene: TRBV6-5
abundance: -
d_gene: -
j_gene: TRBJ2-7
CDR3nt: TGTGCCAGCAGTCGGGACACCTCTAGAGAAGAGCAGTACTTC
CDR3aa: CASSRDTSREEQYF

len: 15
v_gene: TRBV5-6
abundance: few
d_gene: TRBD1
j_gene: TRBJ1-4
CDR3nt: TGTGCCAGCAGCCCTATATCAGGGGGAAGGGAAAAACTGTTTTTT
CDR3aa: CASSPISGGREKLFF

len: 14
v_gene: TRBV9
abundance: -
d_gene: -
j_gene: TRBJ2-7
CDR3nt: TGTGCCAGCAGCGGGACAGCCAATTTTGGCGAGCAGTACTTC
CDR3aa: CASSGTANFGEQYF

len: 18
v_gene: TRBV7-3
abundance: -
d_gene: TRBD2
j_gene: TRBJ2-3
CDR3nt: TGTGCCAGCAGCTCACGCCAATTGACTAGCGGACGGGCAGATACGCAGTATTTT
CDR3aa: CASSSRQLTSGRADTQYF

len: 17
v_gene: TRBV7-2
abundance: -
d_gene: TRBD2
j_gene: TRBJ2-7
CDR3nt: TGTGCCAGCAGCCCGCGGGTATCTAGCGGGAGGGCCTACGAGCAGTACTTC
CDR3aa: CASSPRVSSGRAYEQYF

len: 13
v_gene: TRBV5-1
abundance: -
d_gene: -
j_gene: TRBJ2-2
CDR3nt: TGCGCCAGCAGCCCCGCTACCACCGGGGAGCTGTTTTTT
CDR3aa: CASSPATTGELFF

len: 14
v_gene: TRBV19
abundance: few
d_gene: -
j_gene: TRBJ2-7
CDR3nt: TGTGCCAGTACGGAGGGGACAGACTCCTACGAGCAGTACTTC
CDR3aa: CASTEGTDSYEQYF

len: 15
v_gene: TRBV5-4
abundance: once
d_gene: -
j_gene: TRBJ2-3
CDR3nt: TGTGCCAGCAGCACCGGACCCGACAACAGGGATACGCAGTATTTT
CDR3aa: CASSTGPDNRDTQYF

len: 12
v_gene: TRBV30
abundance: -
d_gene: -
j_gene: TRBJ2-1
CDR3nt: TGTGCCTGGAGTTATTCCCCCAATGAGCAGTTCTTC
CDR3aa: CAWSYSPNEQFF

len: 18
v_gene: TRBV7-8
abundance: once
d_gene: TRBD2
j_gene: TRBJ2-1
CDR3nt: TGTGCCAGCAGCTTTTCCCGACGTAGCGGGGTGGGGGGCAATGAGCAGTTCTTC
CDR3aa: CASSFSRRSGVGGNEQFF

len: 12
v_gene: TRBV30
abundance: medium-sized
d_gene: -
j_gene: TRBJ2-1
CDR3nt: TGTGCCTGGAGTTTAACCGGGACATTTACGTTCTTC
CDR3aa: CAWSLTGTFTFF

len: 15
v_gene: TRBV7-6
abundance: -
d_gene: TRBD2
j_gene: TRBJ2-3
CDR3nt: TGTGCCAGCAGCTCCGGGACTAGCGGGAGCCATACGCAGTATTTT
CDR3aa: CASSSGTSGSHTQYF

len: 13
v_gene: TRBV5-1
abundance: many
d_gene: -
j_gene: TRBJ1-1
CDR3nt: TGCGCCAGCAGCACGGAACAATCAGGGTTAGCTTTCTTT
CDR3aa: CASSTEQSGLAFF

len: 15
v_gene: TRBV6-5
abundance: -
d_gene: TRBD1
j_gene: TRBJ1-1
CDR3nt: TGTGCCAGCAGTTACTCACAGGGGCTGAACACTGAAGCTTTCTTT
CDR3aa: CASSYSQGLNTEAFF

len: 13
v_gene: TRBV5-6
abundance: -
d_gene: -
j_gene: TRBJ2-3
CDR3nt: TGTGCCAGCAGCTTTCAGGCGAGTGATACGCAGTATTTT
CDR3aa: CASSFQASDTQYF

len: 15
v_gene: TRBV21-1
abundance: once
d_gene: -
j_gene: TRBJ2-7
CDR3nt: TGTGCCAGCAGCAAATTCGGCAGGGTTAGCTACGAGCAGTACTTC
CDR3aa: CASSKFGRVSYEQYF

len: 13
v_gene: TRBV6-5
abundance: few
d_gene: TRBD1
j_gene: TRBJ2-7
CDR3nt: TGTGCCAGCGCTGACAGGGTTTCCTACGAGCAGTACTTC
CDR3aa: CASADRVSYEQYF

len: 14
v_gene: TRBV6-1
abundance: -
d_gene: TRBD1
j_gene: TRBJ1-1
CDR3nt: TGTGCCATAAGGGACAGGGGTAGTGGGACTGAAGCTTTCTTT
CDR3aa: CAIRDRGSGTEAFF

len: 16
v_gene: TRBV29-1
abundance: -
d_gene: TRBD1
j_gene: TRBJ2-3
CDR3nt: TGCAGCGTTGAAGATCGGACAGGGTCAAGGGCAGATACGCAGTATTTT
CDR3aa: CSVEDRTGSRADTQYF

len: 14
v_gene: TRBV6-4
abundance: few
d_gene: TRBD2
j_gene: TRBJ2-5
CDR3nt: TGTGCCAGCAGCGGGAGGGTAAGCAGGGAGACCCAGTACTTC
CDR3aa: CASSGRVSRETQYF

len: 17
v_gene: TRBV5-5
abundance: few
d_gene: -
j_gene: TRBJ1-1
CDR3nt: TGTGCCAGCAGCTTGGGGATCTTTGGGGGCGCGAACACTGAAGCTTTCTTT
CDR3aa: CASSLGIFGGANTEAFF

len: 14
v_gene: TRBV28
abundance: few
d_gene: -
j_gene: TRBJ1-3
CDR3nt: TGTGCCAGCAGTCCACAGACAGTAGGAAACACCATATATTTT
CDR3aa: CASSPQTVGNTIYF

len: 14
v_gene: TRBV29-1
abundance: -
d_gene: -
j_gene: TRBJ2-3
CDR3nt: TGCAGCGTTATCCCCCGACCTAGCGTAGATACGCAGTATTTT
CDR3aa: CSVIPRPSVDTQYF

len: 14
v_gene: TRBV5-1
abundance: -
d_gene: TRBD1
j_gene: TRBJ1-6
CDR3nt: TGCGCCAGCAGCGAGATGACAGGGAATTCACCCCTCCACTTT
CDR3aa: CASSEMTGNSPLHF

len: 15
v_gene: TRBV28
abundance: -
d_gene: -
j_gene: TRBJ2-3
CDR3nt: TGTGCCAGCAGTGGGCGGAAACTAGGCACAGATACGCAGTATTTT
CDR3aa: CASSGRKLGTDTQYF

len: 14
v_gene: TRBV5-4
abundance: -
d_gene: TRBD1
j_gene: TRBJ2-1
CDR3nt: TGTGCCAGCAGCTTCCCGGACAGGGTAGATGAGCAGTTCTTC
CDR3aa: CASSFPDRVDEQFF

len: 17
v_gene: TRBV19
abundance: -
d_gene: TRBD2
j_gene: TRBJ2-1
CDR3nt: TGTGCCAGTAGTATCCCGCCGGGACTAGCGGGAGTCAATGAGCAGTTCTTC
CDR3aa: CASSIPPGLAGVNEQFF

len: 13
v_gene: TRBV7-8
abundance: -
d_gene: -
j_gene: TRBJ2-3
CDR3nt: TGTGCCAGCAGTTTTGTCGGGGCAGATACGCAGTATTTT
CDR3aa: CASSFVGADTQYF

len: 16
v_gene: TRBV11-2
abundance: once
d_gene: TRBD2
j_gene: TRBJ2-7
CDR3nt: TGTGCCAGCAGCCAACGTAGACTAGCGGTCGAGGTCGAGCAGTACTTC
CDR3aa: CASSQRRLAVEVEQYF

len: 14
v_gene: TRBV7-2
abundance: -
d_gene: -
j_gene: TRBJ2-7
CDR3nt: TGTGCCAGCATGCCGGACTTATCGAGTCCCGAGCAGTACTTC
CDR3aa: CASMPDLSSPEQYF

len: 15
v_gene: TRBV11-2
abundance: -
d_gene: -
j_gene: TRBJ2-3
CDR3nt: TGTGCCAGCAAACCGGGAATCGGTGAGACAGATACGCAGTATTTT
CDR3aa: CASKPGIGETDTQYF

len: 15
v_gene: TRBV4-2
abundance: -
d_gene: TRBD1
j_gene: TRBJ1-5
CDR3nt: TGTGCCAGCAGCCAAGAAGGGACAGGCAATCAGCCCCAGCATTTT
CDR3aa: CASSQEGTGNQPQHF

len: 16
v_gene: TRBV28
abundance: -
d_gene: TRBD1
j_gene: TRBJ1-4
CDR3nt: TGTGCCAGCACCCCCTCCCAGGGGGCTACTAATGAAAAACTGTTTTTT
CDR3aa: CASTPSQGATNEKLFF